This T cell receptor beta chain is drawn from a study of blood T cells in healthy people across ages. General study points: Compared with aged donors, long-lived donors showed fewer expanded clones, suggesting selection. From one million sequenced T cells, diversity estimates were lower bounds.

A second PCR, run for about 7 to 11 cycles, used a sample-barcoded 5' primer plus a J-beta primer mix. TCRdb ran MiXCR on the 5' RACE reads and lists one entry per CDR3 protein. The sample records some 860,000 distinct CDR3 sequences, roughly 50% being singletons. To note about this clonotype: Its antigen is unknown. An end of the junction differs from the germline gene, which may be a read error.

CDR3 size: 16 residues. Germline V gene data show CDR1 as SGHDN and CDR2 as FVKESK. PBMCs, at least 6 million per sample, were isolated. The chain couples TRBV14 to TRBJ1-2; D might be TRBD1 (6 bases). The material sequenced was blood. This receptor was taken from a man between 40 and 49 years old in good health. The CDR3 spells CTSSLHPQGIGYGYTF. CDR3 DNA: TGTACCAGCAGCCTTCATCCTCAGGGGATCGGCTATGGCTACACCTTC.